This T cell receptor (beta chain) was obtained from a study of blood T cell repertoires in COVID-19. Background on the study: Some COVID-19 samples were acute and others convalescent; all came from the United States, Italy and Spain. The cDNA or gDNA used as material had been derived from T cells, B-cell-depleted T cells, or PBMCs.

Each participant's cohort was designated according to participant-reported clinical history. Germline CDR1 is LGHNA and CDR2 is YSLEER. CDR3 length: 15 residues. With 0 bases removed from V and 0 bases from J, the gap between germline ends came to 5 bases. The method was immunoSEQ multiplex PCR; TCRdb's version includes in-frame clones alone and lacks a portion of them. Altogether 300,000 to 350,000 clones are present, approximately 85% being singletons, with the ten largest covering 2.2%. Sequences were obtained from PBMCs or T cells enriched from blood (not recorded which). This sequence originates from a man in his thirties or forties who had recovered from COVID-19. The chain has TRBV4-3 and TRBJ2-2; D is undetermined. The chain's CDR3 is CASSQEASNTGELFF. CDR3 sequence (DNA): TGCGCCAGCAGCCAAGAGGCATCGAACACCGGGGAGCTGTTTTTT.